This TCR beta chain was profiled in a study of T cell changes during pregnancy in multiple sclerosis. Looked up from germline, CDR1 is MNHEY and CDR2 is SVGAGI. The CDR3 is made up of 15 amino acids. The ends lost 5 bases at V and 3 bases at J; junction bases unmatched: 6. Generated by immunoSEQ multiplex PCR, the TCRdb table keeps only in-frame clones and is missing some. The sample holds 55,000 to 75,000 clones, around 91% seen once. The origin of this receptor is a female donor in good health, enrolled as a control in a pregnancy study. The J gene is TRBJ2-3, the V gene TRBV6-5; 9 nucleotides match TRBD1. The sample here was peripheral blood, taken in the third trimester of pregnancy. The CDR3 sequence: CASSPQGASTDTQYF. For the CDR3, the DNA is TGTGCCAGCAGTCCACAGGGGGCTAGTACAGATACGCAGTATTTT.